This T cell receptor (beta chain) was obtained from a study of blood T cells in healthy people across ages. Turning to the study itself: Capture by template switching was about one barcoded beta molecule per two T cells.

A second PCR, run for about 7 to 11 cycles, used a sample-barcoded 5' primer plus a J-beta primer mix. Via MiXCR, TCRdb re-called the 5' RACE reads, giving one row per CDR3 protein. This sample carries over 600,000 distinct CDR3 sequences, about 56% of them seen once, and the ten largest clones take roughly 25%. Germline loops: CDR1 SNHLY, CDR2 FYNNEI. The V and J ends lost 6 bases and 2 bases, in that order; junction bases with no gene match: 3. This CDR3 has 14 amino acids. The receptor comes from a man in his forties in good health. The chain recombines TRBV2 with TRBJ2-3, with 9 bases lining up with TRBD2. The sample consisted of blood. The chain's CDR3 is CASRTSGNTDTQYF. As DNA, the CDR3 is TGTGCCAGCAGGACTAGCGGAAACACAGATACGCAGTATTTT.